This passage covers 22 T cell receptor beta chains from one sample sequenced in a study of response to subunit inactivated influenza vaccine. MiXCR, run by TCRdb on the RT-PCR reads, gives a single entry per CDR3 protein. Among around 520,000 distinct CDR3 sequences, 12% were seen once, and the ten largest hold approximately 10%. This sample comprised PBMCs from blood, obtained on the day of vaccination. The receptors were sampled from a man aged 50 or older who received an inactivated influenza vaccine.

The V call is TRBV28, the J call TRBJ2-7; possibly TRBD1 for D (5 bases). Germline CDR1 is MDHEN and CDR2 is SYDVKM. Trimming took 6 bases from V and 0 from J, leaving 18 bases between them. This CDR3 is built from 16 residues. CDR3 amino acids: CASRGRWGESSYEQYF. The CDR3 nucleotides are TGTGCCAGCAGGGGCAGGTGGGGCGAGAGCTCCTACGAGCAGTACTTC.

This clonotype was recorded a few times. The chain recombines TRBV6-2 or TRBV6-3 with TRBJ2-7; no clear D gene. CDR1 is MNHEY and CDR2 is SVGEGT in the germline V gene. The CDR3 has 13 amino acids. Trimming left V 0 bases short and J 6 bases short, with 9 bases between. CDR3 sequence: CASSYSHEFEQYF. CDR3 coding DNA: TGTGCCAGCAGTTACTCACACGAGTTCGAGCAGTACTTC.

The table lists this clonotype with a few counts. This chain uses TRBV18 with TRBJ1-1, with D perhaps matching TRBD1 (5 bases). V lost 5 bases to trimming and J lost 2 bases, with 9 bases between them. The CDR3 is made up of 13 amino acids. Per germline, CDR1 KGHSH and CDR2 LQKENI. The CDR3 sequence: CASSGAKNTEAFF. For the CDR3, the DNA is TGTGCCAGCTCAGGGGCGAAAAACACTGAAGCTTTCTTT.

In its sample, this clonotype was seen a few times. The chain joins TRBV5-1 to TRBJ1-2; D unclear. Germline V lookup: CDR1 SGHRS, CDR2 YFSETQ. Trimming took off 0 bases at V and 2 bases at J, with 8 bases between the two ends. The CDR3 contains 14 residues. The CDR3 region is CASSLGSDNYGYTF. CDR3 bases: TGCGCCAGCAGCTTGGGCTCAGACAACTATGGCTACACCTTC.

This clonotype was counted between two and nine times. J is TRBJ2-1 and V is TRBV10-3; 13 nucleotides align to TRBD2. CDR1 ENHRY and CDR2 SYGVKD come from the germline V gene. The CDR3 length is 16 residues. The junction had 7 bases not matched to a gene; V was cut back by 3 bases and J by 8 bases. This CDR3 reads CAISDPGTSGKYEQFF. For the CDR3, the DNA is TGTGCCATCAGTGACCCCGGGACTAGCGGGAAATATGAGCAGTTCTTC.

This clonotype was found a few times. The chain joins TRBV20-1 to TRBJ1-5; unclear D gene. The V end was cut by 4 bases, the J end by 4 bases, with 8 bases between. This CDR3 has 12 residues. The V gene's germline CDR1 is DFQATT and CDR2 SNEGSKA (reference sequence). This CDR3 reads CSATSQNQPQHF. In DNA form, the CDR3 reads TGCAGTGCTACGAGTCAGAATCAGCCCCAGCATTTT.

The table lists this clonotype with a few counts. The chain joins TRBV5-1 to TRBJ2-5; D uncertain. The germline CDR1 and CDR2 sequences are SGHRS and YFSETQ. V was shortened by 0 bases and J by 4 bases, with 16 bases between the two germline ends. The CDR3 extends over 16 amino acids. DNA for the CDR3: TGCGCCAGCAGCTTGGATCGTGGGAAGTCGCGAGAGACCCAGTACTTC. It yields the protein CASSLDRGKSRETQYF.

This clonotype has only a few counts. V is TRBV4-2 and J is TRBJ2-3, with unresolved D. Germline V gene sequence: CDR1 LGHNA, CDR2 YNFKEQ. With 3 bases removed from V and 4 bases from J, the gap between germline ends came to 8 bases. This CDR3 is built from 13 residues. The CDR3 DNA reads TGTGCCAGCAGCCACCCCACGGCAGATACGCAGTATTTT. Encoded protein: CASSHPTADTQYF.

The table lists this clonotype with a few counts. V gene TRBV29-1 combines with J gene TRBJ1-1; D not certain. CDR3 length: 13 amino acids. The germline V gene encodes CDR1 SQVTM and CDR2 ANQGSEA. The V and J ends lost 2 bases and 4 bases respectively, with 11 bases between them. The CDR3 loop reads CSVERSKGTEAFF. The CDR3 DNA reads as TGCAGCGTTGAACGGTCCAAGGGCACTGAAGCTTTCTTT.

The chain is built from TRBV18 and TRBJ2-3, with D unclear. With 1 base removed from V and 0 bases from J, the gap between germline ends came to 5 bases. Germline loops: CDR1 KGHSH, CDR2 LQKENI. This CDR3 comprises 14 residues. CDR3 sequence reads: CASSPRESTDTQYF. The DNA of the CDR3 is TGTGCCAGCTCACCACGCGAGAGCACAGATACGCAGTATTTT.

This clonotype was seen a few times. The rearrangement uses TRBV12-3 or TRBV12-4 and TRBJ2-7; a weak D match, TRBD1 (6 bases). The CDR3 sequence is 13 residues long. The V gene lost 6 bases and the J gene lost 2 bases, with 11 bases spanning the gap. The CDR3 loop reads CASSATGPYEQYF. For the CDR3, the DNA is TGTGCCAGCAGCGCGACAGGCCCCTACGAGCAGTACTTC.

This clonotype appeared a few times. The rearrangement uses TRBV5-6 and TRBJ2-7; D unclear. V lost 0 bases to trimming and J lost 4 bases, with 14 bases between them. Germline CDR1 SGHDT, CDR2 YYEEEE. The CDR3 is 15 amino acids. The CDR3 DNA reads as TGTGCCAGCAGCTTGGCGTGGCAGGTAGAATACGAGCAGTACTTC. Residues: CASSLAWQVEYEQYF.

This clonotype appeared a few times. The chain joins TRBV5-1 to TRBJ2-6, with 7 positions matching TRBD1. Germline V gives CDR1 SGHRS, CDR2 YFSETQ. The CDR3 is made up of 16 amino acids. V shed 0 bases, J shed 2 bases, and the junction held 2 bases outside the gene matches. The CDR3 reads CASSLAQGAGANVLTF. CDR3 DNA sequence: TGCGCCAGCAGCTTGGCCCAGGGGGCTGGGGCCAACGTCCTGACTTTC.

This clonotype was counted between two and nine times. This chain uses TRBV5-1 with TRBJ2-3; perhaps TRBD2 as D (6 bases). V was trimmed by 5 bases and J by 2 bases, leaving 9 bases between them. Looked up from germline, CDR1 is SGHRS and CDR2 is YFSETQ. This CDR3 has 13 amino acids. CDR3 DNA: TGCGCCAGCAGGGGGGGAACCACAGATACGCAGTATTTT. Amino acid sequence: CASRGGTTDTQYF.

In its sample, this clonotype was seen a few times. V gene TRBV5-5 combines with J gene TRBJ1-5; 9 bases match TRBD1. The junction had 6 bases not matched to a gene; V was cut back by 2 bases and J by 6 bases. Germline V gene lookup returns CDR1 SGHKS and CDR2 YYEKEE (reference sequence). The CDR3 runs to 15 residues. The CDR3 loop is CASSLGTGIFQPQHF. CDR3 nucleotides: TGTGCCAGCAGCTTAGGGACAGGGATCTTTCAGCCCCAGCATTTT.

This clonotype has a handful of counts. V is TRBV7-2 and J is TRBJ2-7, with unresolved D. Trimming stripped 2 bases from V and 2 bases from J, with 10 bases between. The germline V gene has CDR1 SGHTA and CDR2 FQGNSA. The CDR3 covers 14 residues. The DNA of the CDR3 is TGTGCCAGCAGCTTAAAAGTTGGCACCTACGAGCAGTACTTC. Translated, it gives CASSLKVGTYEQYF.

CDR3 DNA: TGCAGCGTTGGGGGACAGCACTCAACGTACGAGCAGTACTTC. Amino acid sequence: CSVGGQHSTYEQYF. The V gene is TRBV29-1, the J gene TRBJ2-7; 7 bases fit TRBD1. Germline CDR1 is SQVTM and CDR2 is ANQGSEA. Trimming cost V 4 bases and J 4 bases; bases outside gene matches: 10. The CDR3 loop spans 14 amino acids.

This clonotype was detected ten times or more. CDR3 in amino acids: CASSLGRFQETQYF. The CDR3 bases are TGCGCCAGCAGCTTAGGGCGGTTCCAAGAGACCCAGTACTTC. The chain employs TRBV5-1 and TRBJ2-5, with unresolved D. The germline CDR1 and CDR2 sequences are SGHRS and YFSETQ. The CDR3 totals 14 residues. Trimming stripped 2 bases from V and 1 base from J, with 9 bases between.

This clonotype was recorded many times. The rearrangement joins TRBV4-3 to TRBJ2-7, with D possibly being TRBD1 or TRBD2 (5 bases each). CDR3 length: 13 amino acids. The V gene lost 3 bases and the J gene lost 3 bases, with 9 bases spanning the gap. The germline gives CDR1 LGHNA, CDR2 YSLEER. In nucleotides, the CDR3 is TGCGCCAGCAGCCATGAGAGGGGCTACGAGCAGTACTTC. Translating it yields CASSHERGYEQYF.

This clonotype has a handful of counts. The V gene is TRBV6-5, the J gene TRBJ2-7; D is unclear. Germline-derived CDR1 and CDR2 are MNHEY and SVGAGI. This CDR3 is built from 16 residues. V was clipped by 4 bases and J by 0 bases, with 16 bases between them. CDR3 DNA sequence: TGTGCCAGCAGTTCCCAGGTAGTGGGCGCCTCCTACGAGCAGTACTTC. Its translation: CASSSQVVGASYEQYF.

The chain employs TRBV5-1 and TRBJ1-5; D perhaps matches TRBD1 (6 bases). CDR3 length: 13 residues. Trimming cost V 4 bases and J 8 bases, with 13 bases left between them. CDR1 is SGHRS, CDR2 YFSETQ, per germline. Written as DNA, the CDR3 is TGCGCCAGCAGCGTACAGGGACCAGAGCCCCAGCATTTT. Protein: CASSVQGPEPQHF.

J is TRBJ2-7 and V is TRBV20-1; 9 bases match TRBD2. Germline V gene sequence: CDR1 DFQATT, CDR2 SNEGSKA (reference sequence). With 5 bases clipped from V and 6 bases from J, the junction kept 8 bases outside the gene matches. The CDR3 is 13 amino acids. The CDR3 sequence: CSASGTSLLEQYF. The CDR3 DNA sequence: TGCAGTGCTTCCGGGACTAGCCTTCTCGAGCAGTACTTC.